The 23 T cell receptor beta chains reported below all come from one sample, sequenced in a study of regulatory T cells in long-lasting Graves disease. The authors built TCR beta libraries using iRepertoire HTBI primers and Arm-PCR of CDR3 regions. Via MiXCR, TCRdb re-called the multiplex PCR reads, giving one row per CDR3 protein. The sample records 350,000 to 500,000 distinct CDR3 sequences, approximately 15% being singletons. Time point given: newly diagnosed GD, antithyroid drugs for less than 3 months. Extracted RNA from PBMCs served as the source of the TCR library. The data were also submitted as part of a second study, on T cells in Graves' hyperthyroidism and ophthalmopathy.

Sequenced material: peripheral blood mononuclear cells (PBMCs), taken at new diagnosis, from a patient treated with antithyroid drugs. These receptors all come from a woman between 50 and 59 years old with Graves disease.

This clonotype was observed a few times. The CDR3 DNA is TGCGCCAGCAGCCAAGAACGTACTTGGGGGTATGGCTACACCTTC. It translates to CASSQERTWGYGYTF. The V and J genes are TRBV4-1 and TRBJ1-2, with D perhaps matching TRBD1 (5 bases). V lost 0 bases and J lost 5, with 13 bases in between. CDR1 and CDR2 from the germline V gene are MGHRA and YSYEKL. CDR3 length: 15 residues.

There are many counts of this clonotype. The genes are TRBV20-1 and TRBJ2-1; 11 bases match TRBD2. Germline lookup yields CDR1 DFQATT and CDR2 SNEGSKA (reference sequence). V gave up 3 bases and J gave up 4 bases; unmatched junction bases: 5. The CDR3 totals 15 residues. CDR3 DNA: TGCAGTGCTAGTTTAGCGGGAGGGATTTACAATGAGCAGTTCTTC. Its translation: CSASLAGGIYNEQFF.

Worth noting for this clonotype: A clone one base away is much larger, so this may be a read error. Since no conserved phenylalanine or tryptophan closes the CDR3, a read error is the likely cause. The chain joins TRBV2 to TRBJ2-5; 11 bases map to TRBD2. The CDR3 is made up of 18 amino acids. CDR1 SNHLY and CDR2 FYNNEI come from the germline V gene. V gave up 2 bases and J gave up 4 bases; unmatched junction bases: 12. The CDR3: CASSERLAGGPQGETQYS. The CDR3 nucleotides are TGTGCCAGCAGTGAACGGCTAGCGGGGGGACCCCAGGGAGAGACCCAGTACTCC.

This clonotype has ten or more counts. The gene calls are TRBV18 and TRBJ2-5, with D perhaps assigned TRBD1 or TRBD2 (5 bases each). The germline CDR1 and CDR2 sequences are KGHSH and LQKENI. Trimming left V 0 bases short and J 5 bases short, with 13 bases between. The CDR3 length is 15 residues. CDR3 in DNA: TGTGCCAGCTCACCACCGGAGTGGTGGGGGGAGACCCAGTACTTC. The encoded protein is CASSPPEWWGETQYF.

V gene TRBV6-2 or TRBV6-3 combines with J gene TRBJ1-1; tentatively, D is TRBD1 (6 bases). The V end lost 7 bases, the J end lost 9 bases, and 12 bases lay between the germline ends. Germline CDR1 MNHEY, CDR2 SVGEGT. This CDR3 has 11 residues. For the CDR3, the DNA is TGTGCCAGCATTATTGGACAGAAAGCTTTCTTT. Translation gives CASIIGQKAFF.

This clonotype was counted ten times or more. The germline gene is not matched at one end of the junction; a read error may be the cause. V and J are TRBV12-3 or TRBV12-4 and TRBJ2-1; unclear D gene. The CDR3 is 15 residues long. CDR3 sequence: CTSSFGRGSYNEQFF. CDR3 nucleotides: TGTACCAGCAGTTTCGGGCGTGGCTCCTACAATGAGCAGTTCTTC.

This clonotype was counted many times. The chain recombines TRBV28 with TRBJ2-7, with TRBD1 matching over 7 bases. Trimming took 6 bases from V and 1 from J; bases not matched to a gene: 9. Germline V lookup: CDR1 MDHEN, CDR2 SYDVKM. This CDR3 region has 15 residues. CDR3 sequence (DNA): TGTGCCAGCAGGTCAACCGGGACAGTTTCCTACGAGCAGTACTTC. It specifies CASRSTGTVSYEQYF.

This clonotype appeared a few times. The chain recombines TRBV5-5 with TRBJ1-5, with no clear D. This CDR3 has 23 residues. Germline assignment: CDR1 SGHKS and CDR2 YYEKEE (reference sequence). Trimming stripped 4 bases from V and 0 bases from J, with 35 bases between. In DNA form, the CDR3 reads TGTGCCAGCAGCCCCTGGGATAACGTATTGGAAAGGAAGATTCCCCATAGCAATCAGCCCCAGCATTTT. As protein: CASSPWDNVLERKIPHSNQPQHF.

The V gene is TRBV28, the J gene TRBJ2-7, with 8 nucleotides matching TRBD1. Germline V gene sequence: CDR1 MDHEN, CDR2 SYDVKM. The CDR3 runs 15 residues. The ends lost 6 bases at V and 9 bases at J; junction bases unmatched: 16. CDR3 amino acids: CASSPTTGATYGQYF. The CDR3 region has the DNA TGTGCCAGCAGCCCAACGACAGGGGCCACGTATGGGCAGTACTTC.

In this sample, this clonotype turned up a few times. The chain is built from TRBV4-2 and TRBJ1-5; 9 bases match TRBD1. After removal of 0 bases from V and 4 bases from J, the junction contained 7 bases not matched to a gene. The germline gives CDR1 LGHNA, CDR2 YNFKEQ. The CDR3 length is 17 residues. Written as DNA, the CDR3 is TGTGCCAGCAGCCAAGAAGGACAGGGGAGCCCTAATCAGCCCCAGCATTTT. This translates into CASSQEGQGSPNQPQHF.

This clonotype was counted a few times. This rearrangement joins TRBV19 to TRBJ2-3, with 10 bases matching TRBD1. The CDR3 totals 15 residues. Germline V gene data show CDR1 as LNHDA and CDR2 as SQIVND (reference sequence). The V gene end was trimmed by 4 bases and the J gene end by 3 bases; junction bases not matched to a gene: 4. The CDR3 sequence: CASSTTGGLTDTQYF. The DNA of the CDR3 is TGTGCCAGTAGTACGACAGGGGGCTTAACAGATACGCAGTATTTT.

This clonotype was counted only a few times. This CDR3 reads CASSFRATGLGSPLHF. CDR3 nucleotide sequence: TGTGCCAGCAGCTTTCGAGCGACAGGGTTGGGTTCACCCCTCCACTTT. The chain employs TRBV11-2 and TRBJ1-6; 7 bases fit TRBD1. From germline, CDR1 is SGHAT and CDR2 FQNNGV. Trimming took 3 bases from V and 9 from J; bases not matched to a gene: 11. The CDR3 covers 16 residues.

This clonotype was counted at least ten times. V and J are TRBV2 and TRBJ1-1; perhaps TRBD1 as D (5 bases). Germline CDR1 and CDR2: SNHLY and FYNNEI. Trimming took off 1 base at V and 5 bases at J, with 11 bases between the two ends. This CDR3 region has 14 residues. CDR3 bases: TGTGCCAGCAGTGAAGAGCGGGGGGGTACTGAAGCTTTCTTT. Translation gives CASSEERGGTEAFF.

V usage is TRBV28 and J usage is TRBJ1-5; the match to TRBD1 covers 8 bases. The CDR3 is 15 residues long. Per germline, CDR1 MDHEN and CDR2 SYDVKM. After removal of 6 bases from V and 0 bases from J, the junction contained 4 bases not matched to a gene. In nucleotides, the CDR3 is TGTGCCAGCAGGGGGACAGGAGATAGCAATCAGCCCCAGCATTTT. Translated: CASRGTGDSNQPQHF.

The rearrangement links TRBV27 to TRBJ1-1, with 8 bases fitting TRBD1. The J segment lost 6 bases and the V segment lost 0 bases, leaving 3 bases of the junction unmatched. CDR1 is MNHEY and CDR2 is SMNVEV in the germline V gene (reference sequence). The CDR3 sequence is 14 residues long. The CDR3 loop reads CASSLSNRGAEAFF. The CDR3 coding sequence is TGTGCCAGCAGTTTATCTAACAGGGGGGCTGAAGCTTTCTTT.

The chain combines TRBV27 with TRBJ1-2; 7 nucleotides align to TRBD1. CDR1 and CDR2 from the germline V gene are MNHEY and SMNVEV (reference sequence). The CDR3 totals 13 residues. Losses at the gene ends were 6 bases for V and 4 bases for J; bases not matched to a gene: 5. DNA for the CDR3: TGTGCCAGCAGCTTCAGGGGGAGCTATGGCTACACCTTC. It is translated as CASSFRGSYGYTF.

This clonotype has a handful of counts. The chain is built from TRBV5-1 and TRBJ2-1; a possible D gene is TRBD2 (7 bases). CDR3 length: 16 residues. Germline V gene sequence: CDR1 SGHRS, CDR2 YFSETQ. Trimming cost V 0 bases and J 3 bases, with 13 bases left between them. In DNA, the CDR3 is TGCGCCAGCAGCTTGGAAGGGAGGGGGTACTACAATGAGCAGTTCTTC. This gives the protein CASSLEGRGYYNEQFF.

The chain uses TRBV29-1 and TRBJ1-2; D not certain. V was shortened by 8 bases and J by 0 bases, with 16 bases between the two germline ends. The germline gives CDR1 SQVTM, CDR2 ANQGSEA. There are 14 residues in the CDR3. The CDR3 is CSTRTAKANYGYTF. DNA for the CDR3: TGCAGCACTCGGACGGCCAAAGCTAACTATGGCTACACCTTC.

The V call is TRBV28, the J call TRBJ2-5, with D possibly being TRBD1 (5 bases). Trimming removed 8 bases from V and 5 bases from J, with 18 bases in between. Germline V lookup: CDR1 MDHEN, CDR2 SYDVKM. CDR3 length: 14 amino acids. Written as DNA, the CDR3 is TGTGCCAGCCATGGGGCAGTCCCAAGCGAGACCCAGTACTTC. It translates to CASHGAVPSETQYF.

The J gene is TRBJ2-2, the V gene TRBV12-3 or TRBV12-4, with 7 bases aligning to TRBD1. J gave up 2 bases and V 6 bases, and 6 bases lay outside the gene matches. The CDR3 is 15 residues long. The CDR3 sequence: CASSPGQPNTGELFF. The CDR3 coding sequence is TGTGCCAGCAGCCCGGGACAGCCTAACACCGGGGAGCTGTTTTTT.

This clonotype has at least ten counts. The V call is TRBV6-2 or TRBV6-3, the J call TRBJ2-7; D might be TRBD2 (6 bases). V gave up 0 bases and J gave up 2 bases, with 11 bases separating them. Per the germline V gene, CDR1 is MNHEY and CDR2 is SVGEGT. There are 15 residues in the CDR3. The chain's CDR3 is CASSYSYREAYEQYF. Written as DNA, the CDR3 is TGTGCCAGCAGTTACTCGTATAGGGAGGCCTACGAGCAGTACTTC.

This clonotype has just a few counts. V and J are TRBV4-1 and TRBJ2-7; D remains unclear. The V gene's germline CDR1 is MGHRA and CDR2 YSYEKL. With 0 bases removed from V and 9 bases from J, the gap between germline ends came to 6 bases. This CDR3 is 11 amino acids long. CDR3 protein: CASSQDQLQYF. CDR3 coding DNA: TGCGCCAGCAGCCAAGATCAATTGCAGTACTTC.

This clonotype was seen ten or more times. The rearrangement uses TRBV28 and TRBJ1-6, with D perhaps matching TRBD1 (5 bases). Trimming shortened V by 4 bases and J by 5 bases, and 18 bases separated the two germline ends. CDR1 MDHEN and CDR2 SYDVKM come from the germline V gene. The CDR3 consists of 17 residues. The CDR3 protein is CASSSPGGGTNNSPLHF. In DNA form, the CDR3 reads TGTGCCAGCAGTTCCCCCGGCGGGGGGACTAATAATTCACCCCTCCACTTT.